The 32 T cell receptor beta chains reported below all come from one sample, sequenced in a study of blood T cell repertoires in COVID-19. Clones were read by immunoSEQ multiplex PCR, and TCRdb kept only the in-frame ones, dropping some. The sample includes 250,000 or so clones, 84% seen only once; the top ten take around 2.5%. Sequenced input: peripheral blood. The receptor source for this set is a man aged 35 to 55 who had recovered from COVID-19.

The chain combines TRBV7-9 with TRBJ1-2; 8 positions match TRBD1. From germline, CDR1 is SEHNR and CDR2 FQNEAQ (reference sequence). There are 14 residues in the CDR3. V lost 1 base, J lost 4 bases, and 2 bases stayed unmatched. The CDR3 nucleotides read TGTGCCAGCAGCTTAGTACAGGGGGGCTATGGCTACACCTTC. It codes for CASSLVQGGYGYTF.

This clone was seen a single time. The gene calls are TRBV7-2 and TRBJ2-5, with D maybe TRBD2 (6 bases). V gave up 5 bases and J gave up 1 base, with 17 bases separating them. CDR1 is SGHTA and CDR2 is FQGNSA in the germline V gene. There are 16 residues in the CDR3. Here the CDR3 DNA reads TGTGCCAGCAGCGCCCCACGGGGGACTTCCCAAGAGACCCAGTACTTC. Translating gives CASSAPRGTSQETQYF.

V gene TRBV23-1 combines with J gene TRBJ2-1; unclear D gene. TRBV23-1 counts as an open reading frame of uncertain function. The V gene lost 0 bases and the J gene lost 9 bases, with 12 bases spanning the gap. The CDR3 runs 14 residues. The CDR3 DNA sequence: TGCGCCAGCAGTCAATCCATTGCGGAGATTGAGCAGTTCTTC. Protein: CASSQSIAEIEQFF.

The chain is built from TRBV5-4 and TRBJ2-1, with TRBD1 matching 10 bases. The CDR3 has 15 residues. V trimming: 2 bases; J trimming: 4 bases; junction bases outside the gene matches: 3. CDR1 is SGHNT and CDR2 is YYREEE in the germline V gene (reference sequence). In DNA form, the CDR3 reads TGTGCCAGCAGCTTAGGGACAGGGGTTTACAATGAGCAGTTCTTC. Translating it yields CASSLGTGVYNEQFF.

V and J are TRBV18 and TRBJ2-7, with TRBD2 matching over 8 bases. V shed 3 bases and J 9 bases; nucleotides not matched to a gene: 7. CDR1 and CDR2 (germline): KGHSH, LQKENI. This CDR3 spans 13 amino acids. CDR3 protein: CASSPPAGVGQYF. CDR3 in DNA: TGTGCCAGCTCACCGCCAGCGGGAGTAGGGCAGTACTTC.

V usage is TRBV7-2 and J usage is TRBJ2-1, with a weak D call TRBD1 (6 bases). This CDR3 is built from 15 residues. V lost 0 bases, J lost 10 bases, and 16 bases lay in between. CDR1 SGHTA and CDR2 FQGNSA come from the germline V gene. DNA of the CDR3: TGTGCCAGCAGCTTAGCGCGTCTTCAGGGGCGGGAGCAGTTCTTC. Translated, it gives CASSLARLQGREQFF. The full variable domain, with the rest looked up from reference TRBV7-2 and TRBJ2-1, is GAGVSQSPSNKVTEKGKDVELRCDPISGHTALYWYRQSLGQGLEFLIYFQGNSAPDKSGLPSDRFSAERTGGSVSTLTIQRTQQEDSAVYLCASSLARLQGREQFFGPGTRLTVL.

The J gene is TRBJ2-3, the V gene TRBV6-1, with D tentatively TRBD1 (5 bases). The CDR3 has 13 amino acids. V shed 3 bases and J shed 13 bases, with 17 bases lying between them. The V gene's germline CDR1 is MNHNS and CDR2 SASEGT. CDR3 sequence reads: CASSEWLDSWEYF. CDR3 DNA sequence: TGTGCCAGCAGTGAGTGGCTAGACAGCTGGGAGTATTTT.

This clone was detected a few times. This chain joins TRBV11-2 and TRBJ1-2; no firm D call. V dropped 0 bases and J dropped 6 bases, with 5 bases sitting between them. The CDR3 has 12 amino acids. In germline, CDR1 is SGHAT, CDR2 FQNNGV. As DNA, the CDR3 is TGTGCCAGCAGCTTAGAACTGGATGGCTACACCTTC. Translation: CASSLELDGYTF. Together with reference TRBV11-2 and TRBJ1-2, the CDR3 gives the full variable domain: EAGVAQSPRYKIIEKRQSVAFWCNPISGHATLYWYQQILGQGPKLLIQFQNNGVVDDSQLPKDRFSAERLKGVDSTLKIQPAKLEDSAVYLCASSLELDGYTFGSGTRLTVV.

Only a few counts were recorded for this clone. The chain employs TRBV5-4 and TRBJ2-7, with 12 positions matching TRBD2. CDR1 is SGHNT, CDR2 YYREEE, per germline (reference sequence). V shed 4 bases, J shed 3 bases, and the junction held 5 bases outside the gene matches. CDR3 length: 15 amino acids. In DNA, the CDR3 is TGTGCCAGCAGCAGTGGGACTAGCGGGTACTACGAGCAGTACTTC. Residues: CASSSGTSGYYEQYF.

This clone was recorded once. The sample contains more than one DNA sequence encoding this CDR3. J is TRBJ2-7 and V is TRBV30; 11 bases agree with TRBD1. Germline lookup yields CDR1 GTSNPN and CDR2 SVGIG (reference sequence). The ends lost 0 bases at V and 3 bases at J; junction bases unmatched: 1. The CDR3 covers 14 residues. The CDR3 loop reads CAWSVGTGGYEQYF. For the CDR3, the DNA is TGTGCCTGGAGTGTCGGGACAGGGGGCTACGAGCAGTACTTC.

This sequence joins TRBV7-9 and TRBJ2-3; 9 positions agree with TRBD1. The J segment lost 3 bases and the V segment lost 1 base, leaving 5 bases of the junction unmatched. CDR3 length: 16 amino acids. Looked up from germline, CDR1 is SEHNR and CDR2 is FQNEAQ (reference sequence). The CDR3 loop is CASSLGTGDKTDTQYF. CDR3 sequence (DNA): TGTGCCAGCAGCTTAGGGACAGGGGATAAAACAGATACGCAGTATTTT.

The chain joins TRBV10-1 to TRBJ2-3, with 9 bases fitting TRBD1. Germline V gives CDR1 WNHNN, CDR2 SYGVQD (reference sequence). This CDR3 is 15 amino acids long. Unmatched junction bases numbered 7, after V lost 3 bases and J lost 6 bases. CDR3 amino acids: CASSDDRGAHDTQYF. In DNA, the CDR3 is TGCGCCAGCAGTGATGACAGGGGGGCACACGATACGCAGTATTTT.

The chain combines TRBV18 with TRBJ2-5; D gene ambiguous. Between the trimmed V and J ends, which lost 4 bases and 2 bases, there was a span of 11 bases. The CDR3 is made up of 14 amino acids. Germline V lookup: CDR1 KGHSH, CDR2 LQKENI. The CDR3 region has the DNA TGTGCCAGCTCACACAAAAATCAACAAGAGACCCAGTACTTC. Translation: CASSHKNQQETQYF.

The chain is built from TRBV27 and TRBJ2-1, with 9 bases that match TRBD1. The germline V gene encodes CDR1 MNHEY and CDR2 SMNVEV (reference sequence). The CDR3 consists of 18 residues. The trim removed 6 bases at V and 0 bases at J, leaving 12 bases unmatched. As DNA, the CDR3 is TGTGCCAGCAGCCTCTCGGGACAGGGCCACAGCTCCTACAATGAGCAGTTCTTC. Protein sequence: CASSLSGQGHSSYNEQFF.

This clone has a handful of counts. The V call is TRBV4-3, the J call TRBJ2-3; 12 bases are a match to TRBD2. V lost 4 bases and J lost 6; bases outside the gene matches: 5. CDR1 is LGHNA and CDR2 is YSLEER in the germline V gene. This CDR3 is built from 15 residues. DNA for the CDR3: TGCGCCAGCAGCCTACTAGCGGGAGGAGGTGATACGCAGTATTTT. Amino acid sequence: CASSLLAGGGDTQYF.

This chain uses TRBV7-2 with TRBJ1-4; a weak D match, TRBD1 (5 bases). This CDR3 has 16 amino acids. V lost 1 base and J lost 8, with 17 bases in between. The germline CDR1 and CDR2 sequences are SGHTA and FQGNSA. The CDR3 is CASSLVREDLGEKLFF. CDR3 DNA: TGTGCCAGCAGCTTAGTCAGGGAAGATTTGGGGGAAAAACTGTTTTTT.

This clone occurred once. The chain couples TRBV7-2 to TRBJ1-2, with 8 bases matching TRBD1. CDR1 SGHTA and CDR2 FQGNSA come from the germline V gene. With 1 base clipped from V and 8 bases from J, the junction kept 6 bases outside the gene matches. This CDR3 is 14 amino acids long. CDR3 protein: CASSLGQGMRGYTF. DNA for the CDR3: TGTGCCAGCAGCTTAGGACAGGGGATGAGGGGCTACACCTTC.

The gene calls are TRBV11-2 and TRBJ2-7; a possible D gene is TRBD1 (5 bases). Looked up from germline, CDR1 is SGHAT and CDR2 is FQNNGV. This CDR3 has 13 amino acids. Trimming left V 4 bases short and J 3 bases short, with 10 bases between. As DNA, the CDR3 is TGTGCCAGCAGCTCCGTCCAGGGCTACGAGCAGTACTTC. Residues: CASSSVQGYEQYF.

The CDR3 reads CASSPGTEDYGYTF. The CDR3 DNA sequence: TGTGCCAGCAGCCCTGGGACTGAAGACTATGGCTACACCTTC. V usage is TRBV7-6 and J usage is TRBJ1-2; D is possibly TRBD1 (5 bases). The germline V and J ends were trimmed by 5 bases and 3 bases, with 13 bases remaining between them. Germline loops: CDR1 SGHVS, CDR2 FNYEAQ. The CDR3 length is 14 residues.

This clone was recorded a few times. CDR3 nucleotides: TGTGCCAGCAGTTTTTCGAATCAGCCCCAGCATTTT. It is translated as CASSFSNQPQHF. V gene TRBV2 combines with J gene TRBJ1-5; the D is unclear. Germline CDR1 SNHLY, CDR2 FYNNEI. V lost 5 bases to trimming and J lost 4 bases, with 6 bases between them. The CDR3 loop spans 12 amino acids. The full variable domain, with the rest looked up from reference TRBV2 and TRBJ1-5, is EPEVTQTPSHQVTQMGQEVILRCVPISNHLYFYWYRQILGQKVEFLVSFYNNEISEKSEIFDDQFSVERPDGSNFTLKIRSTKLEDSAMYFCASSFSNQPQHFGDGTRLSIL.

J is TRBJ1-3 and V is TRBV30, with TRBD1 identical over 12 bases. The junction had 6 bases not matched to a gene; V was cut back by 3 bases and J by 3 bases. Germline-derived CDR1 and CDR2 are GTSNPN and SVGIG (reference sequence). The CDR3 runs to 16 residues. This CDR3 is CAWRGQGAPFGNTIYF. The CDR3 DNA is TGTGCCTGGAGGGGACAGGGGGCCCCGTTTGGAAACACCATATATTTT.

The chain employs TRBV7-2 and TRBJ2-2; D gene uncertain. The CDR3 consists of 16 residues. CDR1 SGHTA and CDR2 FQGNSA come from the germline V gene. The V end lost 2 bases, the J end lost 1 base, and 11 bases lay between the germline ends. The CDR3 protein is CASSLFGRRNTGELFF. The CDR3 DNA reads as TGTGCCAGCAGCTTATTCGGCAGGCGGAACACCGGGGAGCTGTTTTTT.

The rearrangement links TRBV7-9 to TRBJ1-4; TRBD1 might be the D (6 bases). The CDR3 spans 16 residues. With 4 bases removed from V and 7 bases from J, the gap between germline ends came to 19 bases. Looked up from germline, CDR1 is SEHNR and CDR2 is FQNEAQ (reference sequence). The CDR3 region has the DNA TGTGCCAGCAGCTCCCCCTTCGGGGGGCGCGGTGAAAAACTGTTTTTT. As protein: CASSSPFGGRGEKLFF. Complete variable domain (other parts from reference TRBV7-9 and TRBJ1-4): DTGVSQNPRHKITKRGQNVTFRCDPISEHNRLYWYRQTLGQGPEFLTYFQNEAQLEKSRLLSDRFSAERPKGSFSTLEIQRTEQGDSAMYLCASSSPFGGRGEKLFFGSGTQLSVL.

The chain combines TRBV5-6 with TRBJ1-5; the match to TRBD1 covers 9 bases. The CDR3 runs to 14 residues. Germline-derived CDR1 and CDR2 are SGHDT and YYEEEE. J gave up 6 bases and V 4 bases, and 5 bases lay outside the gene matches. CDR3 coding DNA: TGTGCCAGCAGCGGAGGGACAGGGCCTCAGCCCCAGCATTTT. This gives the protein CASSGGTGPQPQHF. The full variable domain, completed using reference TRBV5-6 and TRBJ1-5, is DAGVTQSPTHLIKTRGQQVTLRCSPKSGHDTVSWYQQALGQGPQFIFQYYEEEERQRGNFPDRFSGHQFPNYSSELNVNALLLGDSALYLCASSGGTGPQPQHFGDGTRLSIL.

The CDR3 DNA sequence: TGTGCCATCCGACAGGGCCACTCCTACGAGCAGTACTTC. This translates into CAIRQGHSYEQYF. The chain combines TRBV30 with TRBJ2-7, with TRBD1 matching 7 bases. Germline V gives CDR1 GTSNPN, CDR2 SVGIG (reference sequence). The CDR3 contains 13 residues. The ends lost 8 bases at V and 0 bases at J; junction bases unmatched: 7. The full variable domain, completed using reference TRBV30 and TRBJ2-7, is SQTIHQWPATLVQPVGSPLSLECTVEGTSNPNLYWYRQAAGRGLQLLFYSVGIGQISSEVPQNLSASRPQDRQFILSSKKLLLSDSGFYLCAIRQGHSYEQYFGPGTRLTVT.

The chain couples TRBV2 to TRBJ2-7, with a tentative D call TRBD2 (6 bases). Germline V lookup: CDR1 SNHLY, CDR2 FYNNEI. The CDR3 sequence is 15 residues long. V lost 3 bases and J lost 3, with 15 bases in between. The CDR3 is CASSESFASVYEQYF. The CDR3 region has the DNA TGTGCCAGCAGTGAGTCTTTCGCTAGCGTCTACGAGCAGTACTTC.

This clone was observed once. The chain employs TRBV5-8 and TRBJ1-2; D gene unclear. The germline gives CDR1 SGHTS, CDR2 YDEGEE. The V gene lost 5 bases and the J gene lost 4 bases, with 12 bases spanning the gap. The CDR3 has 13 amino acids. The DNA of the CDR3 is TGTGCCAGCAGTTTAACAGAAGTCTATGGCTACACCTTC. Protein product: CASSLTEVYGYTF.

This clone occurred once. This chain connects TRBV30 to TRBJ1-1, with unresolved D. CDR3 length: 11 residues. V lost 2 bases and J lost 7, with 8 bases in between. The germline CDR1 and CDR2 sequences are GTSNPN and SVGIG (reference sequence). Written as DNA, the CDR3 is TGTGCCTGGAGTTGGGAGGGTGAAGCTTTCTTT. Amino acids: CAWSWEGEAFF. Variable domain in full (rest from reference TRBV30 and TRBJ1-1): SQTIHQWPATLVQPVGSPLSLECTVEGTSNPNLYWYRQAAGRGLQLLFYSVGIGQISSEVPQNLSASRPQDRQFILSSKKLLLSDSGFYLCAWSWEGEAFFGQGTRLTVV.

The J gene is TRBJ1-2, the V gene TRBV6-5, with no clear D. There are 13 residues in the CDR3. Trimming took off 2 bases at V and 2 bases at J, with 6 bases between the two ends. The germline CDR1 and CDR2 sequences are MNHEY and SVGAGI. CDR3 nucleotide sequence: TGTGCCAGCAGTTACGTCGGGAACTATGGCTACACCTTC. Its protein product is CASSYVGNYGYTF.

The rearrangement links TRBV9 to TRBJ2-7; TRBD2 aligns across 11 bases. CDR3 length equals 15 residues. With 0 bases clipped from V and 4 bases from J, the junction kept 3 bases outside the gene matches. Germline CDR1 is SGDLS and CDR2 is YYNGEE. The CDR3 DNA is TGTGCCAGCAGCGTAGGGGCTAGCGGGGGGTACGAGCAGTACTTC. This codes for CASSVGASGGYEQYF.

The chain is built from TRBV11-2 and TRBJ1-1; no clear D. Germline CDR1 reads SGHAT; CDR2 reads FQNNGV. Trimming removed 6 bases from V and 2 bases from J, with 13 bases in between. This CDR3 has 14 amino acids. In nucleotides, the CDR3 is TGTGCCAGCAGTTCTATGGGCCAAAACACTGAAGCTTTCTTT. It translates to CASSSMGQNTEAFF.

The genes are TRBV11-2 and TRBJ2-4, with D possibly TRBD1 on 6 matching bases. Trimming stripped 4 bases from V and 5 bases from J, with 15 bases between. Per the germline V gene, CDR1 is SGHAT and CDR2 is FQNNGV. This CDR3 spans 15 amino acids. This CDR3 is CASSSQQGRENIQYF. The CDR3, as DNA: TGTGCCAGCAGCTCACAACAGGGACGGGAAAACATTCAGTACTTC.